This T cell receptor beta chain is drawn from a study of cytomegalovirus exposure and HLA in healthy donors. The PCR employed 60 Vbeta primers together with 13 Jbeta primers. The data were produced by immunoSEQ multiplex PCR, yet TCRdb's version contains in-frame clones alone and is incomplete. The sample lists under 170,000 clones; approximately 60% were seen once. The CDR3 contains 13 residues. CDR1 is SGHTA and CDR2 is FQGNSA in the germline V gene. This clone has more than one count but fewer than ten. The source of this sequence is a woman in her sixties in good health and CMV-seropositive. Sample: PBMCs. The rearrangement uses TRBV7-2 and TRBJ2-5, with D uncertain. The DNA end is a closer match to TRBJ2-7, so the J assignment may be wrong. This chain's CDR3 is CASSFTQLYEQYF. In DNA, the CDR3 is TGTGCCAGCAGCTTTACACAACTATACGAGCAGTACTTC.